These T cell receptor beta chains were read from a single sample in a study of Ad26.COV2.S vaccination and SARS-CoV-2 variants. TCRdb keeps only in-frame clones here, not all; method: immunoSEQ multiplex PCR. The sample includes about 350,000 clones, approximately 84% of them seen just once. The sequences come from peripheral blood, collected in a trial of Ad26.COV2.S vaccine versus placebo. The receptors come from a person between 18 and 59 years old who received the Ad26.COV2.S COVID-19 vaccine or a placebo. The CDR3 runs from the conserved cysteine through the conserved F or W. A D gene is named only where the DNA matches it firmly. Size tells how often a clone was seen (once, few, many) or the class of an expanded clone, and some rows leave it out.

clone_size cdr3_length d_call j_call v_call cdr3_nt cdr3_aa
. 15 TRBD1 TRBJ1-2 TRBV6-2/TRBV6-3 TGTGCCAGCACCCCCGGGACAGGGCATGCCTATGGCTACACCTTC CASTPGTGHAYGYTF
. 15 TRBD1 TRBJ2-7 TRBV19 TGTGCCAGTACCCTGAAGGGGGACAGCTCCTACGAGCAGTACTTC CASTLKGDSSYEQYF
. 12 . TRBJ1-5 TRBV28 TGTGCCAGCAGTCAGGGGAATCAGCCCCAGCATTTT CASSQGNQPQHF
. 16 . TRBJ2-6 TRBV13 TGTGCCAGCAGCTTAGGGCAGGGATCTGGGGCCAACGTCCTGACTTTC CASSLGQGSGANVLTF
. 14 . TRBJ2-5 TRBV7-2 TGTGCCAGCAGCTCTCGACAGAGGGGGGAGACCCAGTACTTC CASSSRQRGETQYF
few 16 . TRBJ2-2 TRBV7-2 TGTGCCAGCAGCTTAATGGGCAGGGGGGGCACCGGGGAGCTGTTTTTT CASSLMGRGGTGELFF
. 14 TRBD1 TRBJ2-3 TRBV7-9 TGTGCCAGCAGCTTAACAGGGGGCGCAGATACGCAGTATTTT CASSLTGGADTQYF
few 19 . TRBJ2-6 TRBV7-9 TGTGCCAGCAGCTCGTCACAATCAACAGCCGTCTCTGGGGCCAACGTCCTGACTTTC CASSSSQSTAVSGANVLTF
. 16 . TRBJ2-3 TRBV7-2 TGTGCCAGCAGCCCGAACGGGGGTCCTTTCACAGATACGCAGTATTTT CASSPNGGPFTDTQYF
. 14 TRBD1 TRBJ1-1 TRBV6-5 TGTGCCAGCAGACACAGGGGCGGACATACTGAAGCTTTCTTT CASRHRGGHTEAFF
many 16 . TRBJ2-3 TRBV6-5 TGTGCCAGCAGTTACTCAGGGGGGCTCAGCACAGATACGCAGTATTTT CASSYSGGLSTDTQYF
. 21 TRBD2 TRBJ2-3 TRBV2 TGTGCCAGCAGTGACCCCGCGGGGTTGGCTAGCGGGAGGCGGTGGGAAGATACGCAGTATTTT CASSDPAGLASGRRWEDTQYF
. 12 . TRBJ1-4 TRBV6-5 TGTGCCAGCAGGGGGTATAATGAAAAACTGTTTTTT CASRGYNEKLFF
once 14 TRBD1 TRBJ1-2 TRBV2 TGTGCCAGCAGCGAACAGGGGGGGCTAGACGGCTACACCTTC CASSEQGGLDGYTF
. 13 . TRBJ2-5 TRBV18 TGTGCCAGCTCACCGGCAGGGCTAGAGACCCAGTACTTC CASSPAGLETQYF
. 14 TRBD1 TRBJ2-7 TRBV3-1/TRBV3-2 TGTGCCAGCAGTGGAACGACAGGGGTCTACGAGCAGTACTTC CASSGTTGVYEQYF
few 15 TRBD2 TRBJ2-7 TRBV20-1 TGCAGTGCTAGTTCCGGGGGGGCCGACTCCTACGAGCAGTACTTC CSASSGGADSYEQYF
once 14 . TRBJ2-6 TRBV15 TGTGCCACCAGCAGAGTGGTTGGGGCCAACGTCCTGACTTTC CATSRVVGANVLTF
. 11 . TRBJ1-1 TRBV5-1 TGCGCCAGCAGACTAGGAATGCGAGCTTTCTTT CASRLGMRAFF
. 18 TRBD1 TRBJ1-4 TRBV28 TGTGCCAGCAGCCGCAGGGACAGGGGGATTCGTGGGAATGAAAAACTGTTTTTT CASSRRDRGIRGNEKLFF
. 14 TRBD1 TRBJ1-3 TRBV3-1/TRBV3-2 TGTGCCAGCAGCTCCCGGACAGGGTCGGACACCATATATTTT CASSSRTGSDTIYF
. 11 . TRBJ2-2 TRBV2 TGTGCCAGCAGTCCTGCGTGGGAGCTGTTTTTT CASSPAWELFF
few 14 . TRBJ2-7 TRBV5-5 TGTGCCAGCAGCTTACGGGACCAGAGCTACGAGCAGTACTTC CASSLRDQSYEQYF
. 14 TRBD1 TRBJ1-5 TRBV19 TGTGCCAGCCGACAGGGGAAAGGCAATCAGCCCCAGCATTTT CASRQGKGNQPQHF
. 11 . TRBJ2-5 TRBV20-1 TGCAGTGCTAGAGATGGGCGCGGCCAGTACTTC CSARDGRGQYF
. 20 TRBD1 TRBJ2-5 TRBV6-2/TRBV6-3 TGTGCCAGCAGTTACAATGCAGGAGGACAGGGGTTACGTCGTCAAGAGACCCAGTACTTC CASSYNAGGQGLRRQETQYF
. 12 . TRBJ2-3 TRBV7-8 TGTGCCAGCAGTCGCAGGGTCGATACGCAGTATTTT CASSRRVDTQYF
. 14 . TRBJ2-1 TRBV19 TGTGCCAGTAGTATGGGCCACCCGGGCAATGAGCAGTTCTTC CASSMGHPGNEQFF
. 13 . TRBJ1-1 TRBV6-2/TRBV6-3 TGTGCCAGCAGTTACTCGAGGGACACTGAAGCTTTCTTT CASSYSRDTEAFF
. 14 . TRBJ2-7 TRBV6-2/TRBV6-3 TGTGCCAGCAGTTCTGGGGGCGGAGCCTACGAGCAGTACTTC CASSSGGGAYEQYF
. 16 TRBD1 TRBJ1-1 TRBV27 TGTGCCAGCAGTTCCTCCTGGGACAGGCTGAACACTGAAGCTTTCTTT CASSSSWDRLNTEAFF
. 15 TRBD1 TRBJ2-2 TRBV19 TGTGCCAGTAGTGTTACAGGGGGTGAGAACGGGGAGCTGTTTTTT CASSVTGGENGELFF
. 14 . TRBJ2-5 TRBV6-6 TGTGCCAGCAGCGGGACCCGGGGGCAAGAGACCCAGTACTTC CASSGTRGQETQYF
. 14 . TRBJ2-2 TRBV7-2 TGTGCCAGCAGGCATGGACAGACCGGGACCCCTCTGTTTTTT CASRHGQTGTPLFF
. 16 . TRBJ1-6 TRBV30 TGTGCCTGGAGTGTCGGGCAAAGCTCCTATAATTCACCCCTCCACTTT CAWSVGQSSYNSPLHF
. 15 TRBD2 TRBJ2-3 TRBV27 TGTGCCAGCAGTATGGGACTAGGCTACGGGGATACGCAGTATTTT CASSMGLGYGDTQYF
few 15 . TRBJ1-1 TRBV6-1 TGTGCCAGCAGTGAAGAAATACGGGAGAACACTGAAGCTTTCTTT CASSEEIRENTEAFF
many 16 . TRBJ2-1 TRBV5-1 TGCGCCAGCAGCTCCACCGCAGGGGGGTCCTACAATGAGCAGTTCTTC CASSSTAGGSYNEQFF
. 15 . TRBJ1-5 TRBV28 TGTGCCAGCAGTTTGGGGGGCAGGGGCAATCAGCCCCAGCATTTT CASSLGGRGNQPQHF
. 16 TRBD1 TRBJ2-7 TRBV9 TGTGCCAGCAGCTCGAGGGACAGGGGTAGCTCCTACGAGCAGTACTTC CASSSRDRGSSYEQYF
. 17 TRBD1 TRBJ1-4 TRBV6-2/TRBV6-3 TGTGCCAGCAGTTACCGTGATGGGGACAGGACTAATGAAAAACTGTTTTTT CASSYRDGDRTNEKLFF
few 16 . TRBJ2-3 TRBV7-2 TGTGCCAGCAGCTTAATTGGCACCTCGGCCGGAGATACGCAGTATTTT CASSLIGTSAGDTQYF
. 14 . TRBJ1-1 TRBV4-3 TGCGCCAGCAGCCAAGGTTGGGGGAACACTGAAGCTTTCTTT CASSQGWGNTEAFF
few 14 TRBD1 TRBJ1-2 TRBV27 TGTGCCAGCGCGTCCGGGACAGGAGGGGGTGGCTACACCTTC CASASGTGGGGYTF
. 14 TRBD1 TRBJ2-2 TRBV6-2/TRBV6-3 TGTGCCAGCAGTCCAAGGACAGGCTCCGGGGAGCTGTTTTTT CASSPRTGSGELFF
. 16 TRBD2 TRBJ2-5 TRBV11-2 TGTGCCAGCAGCTTAGCGGGGGGGCGGTTCTTGGGGACCCAGTACTTC CASSLAGGRFLGTQYF
. 14 . TRBJ2-2 TRBV7-2 TGTGCCAGCAGCTTAGTAGTGGACACCGGGGAGCTGTTTTTT CASSLVVDTGELFF
. 15 TRBD1 TRBJ2-5 TRBV7-9 TGTGCCAGCAGCCCGAGACAGGGGGGAAAAGAGACCCAGTACTTC CASSPRQGGKETQYF
. 13 TRBD2 TRBJ2-1 TRBV5-5 TGTGCCAGCAAGCGGGAGTCCTACAATGAGCAGTTCTTC CASKRESYNEQFF
. 13 TRBD1 TRBJ1-1 TRBV6-5 TGTGCCAGCAGTTTGGGACAGGGCCCTGAAGCTTTCTTT CASSLGQGPEAFF
. 13 TRBD2 TRBJ2-7 TRBV4-3 TGCGCCAGCAGCCCCGGAGCGGGGTACGAGCAGTACTTC CASSPGAGYEQYF
many 13 . TRBJ2-7 TRBV7-6 TGTGCCAGCAGTCCTCTATATGACTACGAGCAGTACTTC CASSPLYDYEQYF
. 15 TRBD2 TRBJ2-3 TRBV6-1 TGTGCCAGCAGTTGGAGCGGGAGAGTCACAGATACGCAGTATTTT CASSWSGRVTDTQYF
. 17 . TRBJ1-1 TRBV6-2/TRBV6-3 TGTGCCAGCAGTTACTCAGTCGGGGGCGGGGTGAACACTGAAGCTTTCTTT CASSYSVGGGVNTEAFF